The 24 T cell receptor beta chains below were found in one sample sequenced in a study of cytomegalovirus exposure and HLA in healthy donors. Researchers ran the PCR with 60 Vbeta and 13 Jbeta primers. This table comes from immunoSEQ multiplex PCR, and its TCRdb copy is limited to in-frame clones, with some not included. The sample contains around 150,000 clones, about 72% of which appear only once. The sequenced sample consisted of PBMCs. The receptors shown here come from a man between 25 and 39 years old in good health and CMV-seropositive.

The CDR3 sequence: CASSVGSAQGVAETQYF. The DNA of the CDR3 is TGTGCCAGCAGCGTAGGGTCAGCCCAAGGAGTGGCAGAGACCCAGTACTTC. The chain uses TRBV9 and TRBJ2-5; D unclear. The CDR3 is made up of 17 amino acids. Trimming took 0 bases from V and 4 from J, leaving 19 bases between them. Looked up from germline, CDR1 is SGDLS and CDR2 is YYNGEE.

This clone appeared a single time. V usage is TRBV19 and J usage is TRBJ1-2, with TRBD1 identical over 8 bases. J was trimmed by 4 bases and V by 5 bases; bases with no gene match: 3. Germline lookup yields CDR1 LNHDA and CDR2 SQIVND (reference sequence). The CDR3 spans 13 residues. DNA of the CDR3: TGTGCCAGTAGTCCAGGGGGCGGCTATGGCTACACCTTC. This encodes CASSPGGGYGYTF.

Notes on this clone: Other nucleotide sequences from this sample produce the same CDR3. V and J are TRBV27 and TRBJ2-7, with 8 bases aligning to TRBD1. With V trimmed by 0 bases and J by 3 bases, 1 base remained unmatched. There are 14 residues in the CDR3. Germline assignment: CDR1 MNHEY and CDR2 SMNVEV (reference sequence). The DNA of the CDR3 is TGTGCCAGCAGTTTATCTACAGGGGGCTACGAGCAGTACTTC. Encoded protein: CASSLSTGGYEQYF.

This chain joins TRBV6-5 and TRBJ1-2, with D possibly being TRBD1 (5 bases). Germline loops: CDR1 MNHEY, CDR2 SVGAGI. Between the trimmed V and J ends, which lost 6 bases and 6 bases, there was a span of 14 bases. This CDR3 contains 13 residues. The CDR3 DNA follows: TGTGCCAGCAGCTCGGGGGGGAATGATGGCTACACCTTC. Protein product: CASSSGGNDGYTF.

The chain carries TRBV11-3 and TRBJ2-7; TRBD2 matches at 8 bases. The ends lost 4 bases at V and 4 bases at J; junction bases unmatched: 12. This CDR3 spans 16 amino acids. Germline CDR1 is SGHNT and CDR2 is YENEEA. Here the CDR3 reads CASSSIVGGDLYEQYF. CDR3 sequence (DNA): TGTGCCAGCAGCTCCATAGTCGGGGGGGATCTTTACGAGCAGTACTTC.

This clone was recorded a few times. The V gene is TRBV28, the J gene TRBJ1-6; D is unclear. Germline V gene lookup returns CDR1 MDHEN and CDR2 SYDVKM. Trimming took 2 bases from V and 5 from J, leaving 7 bases between them. The CDR3 runs 14 residues. CDR3 in DNA: TGTGCCAGCAGTTTAGGCCAGAATAATTCACCCCTCCACTTT. Its translation: CASSLGQNNSPLHF.

The chain joins TRBV28 to TRBJ2-2, with TRBD1 matching over 7 bases. V gave up 5 bases and J gave up 7 bases; unmatched junction bases: 7. In germline, CDR1 is MDHEN, CDR2 SYDVKM. This CDR3 comprises 14 residues. CDR3 nucleotide sequence: TGTGCCAGCAGTCATAGACAGGGTCACGGGGAGCTGTTTTTT. Its protein product is CASSHRQGHGELFF.

This clone was counted a single time. The rearrangement uses TRBV5-4 and TRBJ2-5; TRBD2 matches 12 bases. There are 16 residues in the CDR3. The junction had 5 bases not matched to a gene; V was cut back by 1 base and J by 4 bases. The germline V gene has CDR1 SGHNT and CDR2 YYREEE (reference sequence). CDR3 sequence (DNA): TGTGCCAGCAGCTTGACTAGCGGGGGGCCGGGAGAGACCCAGTACTTC. It translates to CASSLTSGGPGETQYF.

The DNA for the CDR3 is TGTGCCAGCAGTGAATCGGGGAGCTCCTATAATTCACCCCTCCACTTT. Its protein product is CASSESGSSYNSPLHF. The chain links TRBV25-1 to TRBJ1-6, with D uncertain. Germline CDR1 reads MGHDK; CDR2 reads SYGVNS. The CDR3 totals 16 residues. Trimming shortened V by 1 base and J by 0 bases, and 7 bases separated the two germline ends.

This clone has a single count. The chain is built from TRBV9 and TRBJ1-6; 9 nucleotides align to TRBD1. J lost 14 bases, V lost 4 bases, and 13 bases had no gene match. Germline values: CDR1 SGDLS, CDR2 YYNGEE. The CDR3 extends over 15 amino acids. The CDR3 DNA sequence: TGTGCCAGCAGCTCCCGACAGGGGGAAGTAGCGGCCCTCCACTTT. Encoded protein: CASSSRQGEVAALHF.

V usage is TRBV19 and J usage is TRBJ2-3; 7 bases align to TRBD1. Germline values: CDR1 LNHDA, CDR2 SQIVND (reference sequence). V lost 8 bases and J lost 1; bases outside the gene matches: 3. This CDR3 comprises 13 residues. CDR3 coding DNA: TGTGCCAGTGAAGACAGGGGCACAGATACGCAGTATTTT. It translates to CASEDRGTDTQYF.

This clone was recorded a few times. The J gene is TRBJ1-2, the V gene TRBV15, with 7 bases lining up with TRBD1. Germline V lookup: CDR1 LNHNV, CDR2 YYDKDF (reference sequence). V lost 0 bases to trimming and J lost 4 bases; unmatched junction nucleotides: 5. This CDR3 comprises 15 residues. As DNA, the CDR3 is TGTGCCACCAGCAGAGATCAAGGGGGCGTCTATGGCTACACCTTC. Translating gives CATSRDQGGVYGYTF.

The genes are TRBV27 and TRBJ2-7; possibly TRBD1 for D (5 bases). Deletions cut 1 base from V and 3 bases from J, with 7 bases between. The CDR3 sequence is 13 residues long. Germline V gene lookup returns CDR1 MNHEY and CDR2 SMNVEV (reference sequence). In DNA form, the CDR3 reads TGTGCCAGCAGTTTATTAGACAGCTACGAGCAGTACTTC. It encodes CASSLLDSYEQYF.

The chain employs TRBV28 and TRBJ2-2; weak D call: TRBD1 (6 bases). Germline CDR1 is MDHEN and CDR2 is SYDVKM. The CDR3 extends over 15 amino acids. V dropped 2 bases and J dropped 6 bases, with 13 bases sitting between them. CDR3 in amino acids: CASSLGGAKAGELFF. CDR3 DNA: TGTGCCAGCAGTTTAGGGGGCGCGAAGGCCGGGGAGCTGTTTTTT.

V and J are TRBV6-5 and TRBJ1-5, with 7 nucleotides matching TRBD1. CDR1 and CDR2 from the germline V gene are MNHEY and SVGAGI. The CDR3 has 14 residues. The V segment lost 5 bases and the J segment 6 bases; nucleotides outside the gene matches: 7. The CDR3 reads CASSRRQGGQPQHF. CDR3 bases: TGTGCCAGCAGTCGACGACAGGGCGGTCAGCCCCAGCATTTT.

The rearrangement links TRBV25-1 to TRBJ1-2; perhaps TRBD1 as D (5 bases). The CDR3 has 14 residues. Germline CDR1 and CDR2: MGHDK and SYGVNS. Trimming took 3 bases from V and 4 from J, leaving 12 bases between them. CDR3 region: CASSDIGATYGYTF. The CDR3 nucleotides are TGTGCCAGCAGTGATATAGGGGCGACCTATGGCTACACCTTC.

The chain joins TRBV14 to TRBJ1-2, with 7 nucleotides matching TRBD1. The trim removed 4 bases at V and 8 bases at J, leaving 16 bases unmatched. Germline V lookup: CDR1 SGHDN, CDR2 FVKESK. The CDR3 is 16 residues long. The CDR3 DNA reads TGTGCCAGCAGCCCTCAGCATGCAGGGGGTGTTCTCGGCTACACCTTC. The encoded protein is CASSPQHAGGVLGYTF.

This clone has just one count. Other nucleotide sequences from this sample produce the same CDR3. The V gene is TRBV9, the J gene TRBJ2-7, with 11 positions matching TRBD1. From germline, CDR1 is SGDLS and CDR2 YYNGEE. CDR3 length equals 15 residues. Germline trimming cut 0 bases from V and 2 bases from J; bases unmatched to any gene: 1. CDR3 nucleotide sequence: TGTGCCAGCAGCGTAGGGGGACAGGGGGCCTACGAGCAGTACTTC. Translation: CASSVGGQGAYEQYF.

The chain couples TRBV6-5 to TRBJ1-6; TRBD1 agrees at 9 bases. V gave up 7 bases and J gave up 10 bases; unmatched junction bases: 8. Germline lookup yields CDR1 MNHEY and CDR2 SVGAGI. The CDR3 loop spans 14 amino acids. The CDR3 protein is CASNGDRGRSPLHF. The DNA for the CDR3 is TGTGCCAGCAATGGAGACAGGGGGAGATCACCCCTCCACTTT.

This clone was counted between two and nine times. The rearrangement links TRBV19 to TRBJ1-5, with 9 positions matching TRBD1. This CDR3 is 14 amino acids long. CDR1 and CDR2 (germline): LNHDA, SQIVND (reference sequence). J lost 5 bases, V lost 6 bases, and 5 bases had no gene match. CDR3 residues: CASRGTGFHQPQHF. The CDR3 nucleotides are TGTGCCAGTAGAGGGACAGGGTTTCATCAGCCCCAGCATTTT.

The chain employs TRBV9 and TRBJ1-1, with 9 bases lining up with TRBD1. After removal of 4 bases from V and 5 bases from J, the junction contained 3 bases not matched to a gene. The CDR3 is 13 residues long. From germline, CDR1 is SGDLS and CDR2 YYNGEE. The CDR3 protein is CASSTGGLTEAFF. The CDR3 DNA follows: TGTGCCAGCAGCACAGGGGGCTTAACTGAAGCTTTCTTT.

This chain joins TRBV6-5 and TRBJ1-1, with a weak D call TRBD1 (6 bases). The CDR3 spans 13 residues. CDR1 is MNHEY and CDR2 is SVGAGI in the germline V gene. V was clipped by 0 bases and J by 10 bases, with 12 bases between them. The CDR3 protein is CASSYSGGRVAFF. The CDR3 DNA reads TGTGCCAGCAGTTACTCGGGGGGGCGGGTAGCTTTCTTT.

V and J are TRBV19 and TRBJ2-5; D perhaps matches TRBD2 (5 bases). The CDR3 is 15 residues long. V was cut by 7 bases and J by 0 bases, with 15 bases left in between. Germline values: CDR1 LNHDA, CDR2 SQIVND (reference sequence). CDR3 sequence reads: CASTPSPGNQETQYF. For the CDR3, the DNA is TGTGCCAGTACCCCTTCGCCGGGGAACCAAGAGACCCAGTACTTC.

This chain joins TRBV10-1 and TRBJ1-5; D perhaps matches TRBD1 (5 bases). The germline CDR1 and CDR2 sequences are WNHNN and SYGVQD (reference sequence). Trimming cost V 2 bases and J 2 bases, with 19 bases left between them. CDR3 length: 18 residues. The DNA of the CDR3 is TGCGCCAGCAGTGAGGAGGAGGCGGGGGTATTGGGCAATCAGCCCCAGCATTTT. This codes for CASSEEEAGVLGNQPQHF.